What follows are 27 T cell receptor beta chains derived from one specimen sequenced in a study of OX40 agonist ivuxolimab in advanced cancers. TCRdb's copy holds only in-frame clones and misses some; the assay was immunoSEQ multiplex PCR. The sample gives 11,000 to 15,000 clones, about 90% of which show up once; 20% to 30% is in the top ten. Specimen: CD4+ or CD8+ T cells sorted from blood, collected in a trial of the OX40 agonist ivuxolimab. Receptors were obtained from an adult with an advanced solid tumor such as melanoma, head and neck, liver or kidney cancer.

The chain employs TRBV28 and TRBJ2-1, with D possibly TRBD2 on 6 matching bases. CDR3 size: 15 residues. Looked up from germline, CDR1 is MDHEN and CDR2 is SYDVKM. The ends were cut back, 3 bases at V and 0 bases at J, with 9 bases in the middle. CDR3 sequence (DNA): TGTGCCAGCAGTTTGTGGGGGGACTCCTACAATGAGCAGTTCTTC. Residues: CASSLWGDSYNEQFF.

This clone was counted only a few times. The rearrangement uses TRBV27 and TRBJ1-1, with TRBD1 as a possible D gene (5 bases). The CDR3 spans 12 residues. V was cut by 10 bases and J by 8 bases, with 17 bases left in between. Germline V CDR1 and CDR2: MNHEY, SMNVEV (reference sequence). In DNA, the CDR3 is TGTGCCACCAGGTTGGGACGATCCGAAGCTTTCTTT. This encodes CATRLGRSEAFF.

The chain combines TRBV5-1 with TRBJ2-7, with D possibly being TRBD1 (6 bases). The CDR3 consists of 15 residues. V lost 4 bases, J lost 2 bases, and 16 bases lay in between. CDR1 is SGHRS and CDR2 is YFSETQ in the germline V gene. This chain's CDR3 is CASSMPGQRTYEQYF. The CDR3 nucleotides are TGCGCCAGCAGCATGCCGGGACAACGAACCTACGAGCAGTACTTC.

This chain uses TRBV7-9 with TRBJ1-1; D gene ambiguous. Trimming stripped 5 bases from V and 4 bases from J, with 5 bases between. Germline V gene lookup returns CDR1 SEHNR and CDR2 FQNEAQ (reference sequence). The CDR3 has 11 residues. The CDR3 region is CASSPGTEAFF. DNA for the CDR3: TGTGCCAGCAGCCCAGGCACTGAAGCTTTCTTT.

The V gene is TRBV2, the J gene TRBJ1-2; D remains unclear. Trimming stripped 4 bases from V and 3 bases from J, with 15 bases between. Germline V gene sequence: CDR1 SNHLY, CDR2 FYNNEI. This CDR3 has 15 residues. The CDR3 here is CASSVWVEVDYGYTF. In DNA form, the CDR3 reads TGTGCCAGCAGTGTATGGGTTGAGGTGGACTATGGCTACACCTTC.

This sequence joins TRBV19 and TRBJ2-1, with a tentative D call TRBD2 (5 bases). The CDR3 length is 15 residues. Germline CDR1 LNHDA, CDR2 SQIVND (reference sequence). Trimming left V 3 bases short and J 0 bases short, with 9 bases between. This CDR3 is CASSIEGSSYNEQFF. Here the CDR3 DNA reads TGTGCCAGTAGTATTGAGGGAAGCTCCTACAATGAGCAGTTCTTC.

The chain employs TRBV4-1 and TRBJ2-7; tentative D call: TRBD1 (6 bases). This CDR3 spans 17 amino acids. Germline lookup yields CDR1 MGHRA and CDR2 YSYEKL. V was pared by 0 bases and J by 0 bases, with 15 bases between. The CDR3 loop is CASSQDPETGSSYEQYF. In DNA form, the CDR3 reads TGCGCCAGCAGCCAAGATCCGGAAACAGGGAGCTCCTACGAGCAGTACTTC.

The chain employs TRBV27 and TRBJ1-3, with D possibly TRBD1 on 5 matching bases. The CDR3 is 15 amino acids. Germline-derived CDR1 and CDR2 are MNHEY and SMNVEV (reference sequence). V lost 2 bases and J 0 bases, leaving 8 bases between the germline ends. The CDR3 nucleotides read TGTGCCAGCAGTTTAGACGGGGGCTCTGGAAACACCATATATTTT. As protein: CASSLDGGSGNTIYF.

The chain joins TRBV5-4 to TRBJ1-3; D gene unclear. Trimming took 4 bases from V and 8 from J, leaving 10 bases between them. The CDR3 contains 12 residues. Germline CDR1 SGHNT, CDR2 YYREEE (reference sequence). As DNA, the CDR3 is TGTGCCAGCAGCCTGGGAGGAGACACCATATATTTT. Its translation is CASSLGGDTIYF.

V is TRBV4-1 and J is TRBJ2-1; 7 bases are a match to TRBD1. The CDR3 loop spans 15 amino acids. Germline values: CDR1 MGHRA, CDR2 YSYEKL. After removal of 2 bases from V and 0 bases from J, the junction contained 1 base not matched to a gene. Written as DNA, the CDR3 is TGCGCCAGCAGCCAATCAGGGGGCTCCTACAATGAGCAGTTCTTC. Translated: CASSQSGGSYNEQFF.

The genes are TRBV5-4 and TRBJ2-7, with TRBD1 matching 7 bases. CDR1 SGHNT and CDR2 YYREEE come from the germline V gene (reference sequence). The length of the CDR3 is 13 residues. The J segment lost 3 bases and the V segment lost 3 bases, leaving 3 bases of the junction unmatched. Here the CDR3 reads CASSWDRNYEQYF. The CDR3 DNA reads TGTGCCAGCAGCTGGGACAGAAACTACGAGCAGTACTTC.

J is TRBJ1-2 and V is TRBV25-1; no reliable D call. The CDR3 has 13 amino acids. With 2 bases removed from V and 2 bases from J, the gap between germline ends came to 6 bases. The germline V gene encodes CDR1 MGHDK and CDR2 SYGVNS. CDR3 nucleotides: TGTGCCAGCAGTGAAATAACGAACTATGGCTACACCTTC. Protein sequence: CASSEITNYGYTF.

The genes are TRBV15 and TRBJ2-1; TRBD1 is a possible D gene (5 bases). Trimming removed 8 bases from V and 8 bases from J, with 16 bases in between. This CDR3 contains 13 residues. The V gene's germline CDR1 is LNHNV and CDR2 YYDKDF (reference sequence). This chain's CDR3 is CATLGHPRDEQFF. CDR3 DNA: TGTGCCACCTTGGGGCACCCCCGGGATGAGCAGTTCTTC. Full variable domain (remainder filled in from reference TRBV15 and TRBJ2-1): DAMVIQNPRYQVTQFGKPVTLSCSQTLNHNVMYWYQQKSSQAPKLLFHYYDKDFNNEADTPDNFQSRRPNTSFCFLDIRSPGLGDTAMYLCATLGHPRDEQFFGPGTRLTVL.

The J gene is TRBJ1-1, the V gene TRBV6-6; a weak D match, TRBD1 (6 bases). Trimming pared 0 bases from V and 5 bases from J, leaving 13 bases between. Germline V gene sequence: CDR1 MNHNY, CDR2 SVGAGI (reference sequence). The CDR3 runs 15 residues. The CDR3 is CASSYSGQGWTEAFF. In DNA, the CDR3 is TGTGCCAGCAGTTACTCGGGGCAGGGGTGGACTGAAGCTTTCTTT.

The chain is built from TRBV7-3 and TRBJ2-1; no clear D gene. V lost 4 bases, J lost 8 bases, and 12 bases lay in between. The V gene's germline CDR1 is SGHTA and CDR2 FQGTGA. This CDR3 is 13 amino acids long. CDR3 protein: CASSSTTRDEQFF. The CDR3 DNA reads as TGTGCCAGCAGCTCGACCACCCGGGATGAGCAGTTCTTC.

The chain has TRBV9 and TRBJ1-5; D gene unclear. V lost 0 bases and J 0 bases, leaving 4 bases between the germline ends. From germline, CDR1 is SGDLS and CDR2 YYNGEE. CDR3 length equals 14 residues. The CDR3 coding sequence is TGTGCCAGCAGCGTAGCAGATAGCAATCAGCCCCAGCATTTT. It translates to CASSVADSNQPQHF.

The chain employs TRBV2 and TRBJ1-2; weak D call: TRBD1 (5 bases). In germline, CDR1 is SNHLY, CDR2 FYNNEI. The germline V and J ends were trimmed by 9 bases and 6 bases, with 17 bases remaining between them. The CDR3 is 13 amino acids. The CDR3 DNA reads as TGTGCCAGAACCACGGGCAGGGTGGATGGCTACACCTTC. Its protein is CARTTGRVDGYTF.

The chain uses TRBV9 and TRBJ2-2; D might be TRBD1 (6 bases). Trimming removed 6 bases at V and 6 bases at J, with 15 bases between. There are 14 residues in the CDR3. CDR1 SGDLS and CDR2 YYNGEE come from the germline V gene. The CDR3 region is CASTTDRSAGELFF. The CDR3 region has the DNA TGTGCCAGCACCACCGACAGGAGCGCCGGGGAGCTGTTTTTT.

The chain employs TRBV6-6 and TRBJ2-5; D call uncertain. V was cut by 6 bases and J by 1 base, with 12 bases left in between. This CDR3 region has 14 residues. Germline values: CDR1 MNHNY, CDR2 SVGAGI (reference sequence). This CDR3 is CASRTRRIQETQYF. CDR3 bases: TGTGCCAGCAGAACACGACGGATCCAAGAGACCCAGTACTTC.

This clone came up once. The chain couples TRBV7-9 to TRBJ2-3; 11 positions agree with TRBD2. Germline assignment: CDR1 SEHNR and CDR2 FQNEAQ (reference sequence). This CDR3 region has 16 residues. J gave up 6 bases and V 7 bases, and 12 bases lay outside the gene matches. CDR3 amino acids: CASTPYTSGSTDTQYF. The CDR3 nucleotides are TGTGCCAGCACCCCTTATACTAGCGGGAGTACGGATACGCAGTATTTT. Complete variable domain (other parts from reference TRBV7-9 and TRBJ2-3): DTGVSQNPRHKITKRGQNVTFRCDPISEHNRLYWYRQTLGQGPEFLTYFQNEAQLEKSRLLSDRFSAERPKGSFSTLEIQRTEQGDSAMYLCASTPYTSGSTDTQYFGPGTRLTVL.

This chain joins TRBV28 and TRBJ2-5; TRBD2 aligns across 7 bases. V was clipped by 7 bases and J by 4 bases; unmatched bases: 12. This CDR3 spans 15 amino acids. Per germline, CDR1 MDHEN and CDR2 SYDVKM. The CDR3 reads CASTAGEGWRETQYF. The CDR3 coding sequence is TGTGCCAGCACCGCCGGGGAGGGGTGGCGAGAGACCCAGTACTTC.

The chain has TRBV19 and TRBJ1-2, with TRBD1 matching over 9 bases. CDR1 is LNHDA and CDR2 is SQIVND in the germline V gene (reference sequence). This CDR3 region has 15 residues. The J segment lost 4 bases and the V segment lost 6 bases, leaving 9 bases of the junction unmatched. The CDR3 coding sequence is TGTGCCAGTAGCCCCGGACAGGGGATGTTCTATGGCTACACCTTC. It translates to CASSPGQGMFYGYTF.

V gene TRBV29-1 combines with J gene TRBJ2-7; 7 nucleotides agree with TRBD2. CDR1 and CDR2 from the germline V gene are SQVTM and ANQGSEA. The CDR3 spans 12 residues. The ends lost 6 bases at V and 3 bases at J; junction bases unmatched: 5. DNA for the CDR3: TGCAGCGTGGGTACTAGCGACTACGAGCAGTACTTC. Translated: CSVGTSDYEQYF.

The chain links TRBV28 to TRBJ2-1; weak D call: TRBD1 (6 bases). V was pared by 6 bases and J by 5 bases, with 11 bases between. The CDR3 length is 13 residues. Germline assignment: CDR1 MDHEN and CDR2 SYDVKM. Here the CDR3 reads CASRMPGDNEQFF. As DNA, the CDR3 is TGTGCCAGCAGAATGCCAGGGGACAATGAGCAGTTCTTC.

The rearrangement links TRBV10-1 to TRBJ2-7; TRBD1 matches 10 bases. V shed 4 bases and J 2 bases; nucleotides not matched to a gene: 2. CDR3 length: 14 residues. Germline CDR1 reads WNHNN; CDR2 reads SYGVQD (reference sequence). The CDR3 DNA is TGCGCCAGCAGTGGGACAGGGGGACCCTACGAGCAGTACTTC. Its translation is CASSGTGGPYEQYF.

The chain is built from TRBV5-1 and TRBJ2-3; TRBD1 might be the D (6 bases). V dropped 0 bases and J dropped 5 bases, with 10 bases sitting between them. CDR3 size: 14 residues. Looked up from germline, CDR1 is SGHRS and CDR2 is YFSETQ. CDR3 sequence (DNA): TGCGCCAGCAGCTTGGCACAGGGTCAAGATACGCAGTATTTT. This gives the protein CASSLAQGQDTQYF.

The chain uses TRBV4-2 and TRBJ1-5; unclear D gene. The ends were cut back, 1 base at V and 3 bases at J, with 7 bases in the middle. Germline V gene data show CDR1 as LGHNA and CDR2 as YNFKEQ. This CDR3 has 14 residues. The CDR3 sequence is CASSQGPVNQPQHF. Here the CDR3 DNA reads TGTGCCAGCAGCCAAGGACCGGTCAATCAGCCCCAGCATTTT.